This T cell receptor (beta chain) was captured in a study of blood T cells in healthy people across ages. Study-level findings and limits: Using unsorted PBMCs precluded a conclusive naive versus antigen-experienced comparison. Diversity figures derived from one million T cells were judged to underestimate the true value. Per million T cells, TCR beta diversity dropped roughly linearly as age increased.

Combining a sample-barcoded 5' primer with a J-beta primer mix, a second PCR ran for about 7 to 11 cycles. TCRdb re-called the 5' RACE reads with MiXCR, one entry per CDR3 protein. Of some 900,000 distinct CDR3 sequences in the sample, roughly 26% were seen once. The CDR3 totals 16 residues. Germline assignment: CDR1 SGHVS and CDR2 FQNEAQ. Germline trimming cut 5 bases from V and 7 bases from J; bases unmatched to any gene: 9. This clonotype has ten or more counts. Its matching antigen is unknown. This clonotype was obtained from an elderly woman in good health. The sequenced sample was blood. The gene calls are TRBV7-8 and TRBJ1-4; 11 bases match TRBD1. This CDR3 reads CASSLNSGTGGEKLFF. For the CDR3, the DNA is TGTGCCAGCAGCCTAAATTCCGGGACAGGGGGTGAAAAACTGTTTTTT. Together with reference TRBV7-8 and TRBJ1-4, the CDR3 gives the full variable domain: GAGVSQSPRYKVAKRGQDVALRCDPISGHVSLFWYQQALGQGPEFLTYFQNEAQLDKSGLPSDRFFAERPEGSVSTLKIQRTQQEDSAVYLCASSLNSGTGGEKLFFGSGTQLSVL.